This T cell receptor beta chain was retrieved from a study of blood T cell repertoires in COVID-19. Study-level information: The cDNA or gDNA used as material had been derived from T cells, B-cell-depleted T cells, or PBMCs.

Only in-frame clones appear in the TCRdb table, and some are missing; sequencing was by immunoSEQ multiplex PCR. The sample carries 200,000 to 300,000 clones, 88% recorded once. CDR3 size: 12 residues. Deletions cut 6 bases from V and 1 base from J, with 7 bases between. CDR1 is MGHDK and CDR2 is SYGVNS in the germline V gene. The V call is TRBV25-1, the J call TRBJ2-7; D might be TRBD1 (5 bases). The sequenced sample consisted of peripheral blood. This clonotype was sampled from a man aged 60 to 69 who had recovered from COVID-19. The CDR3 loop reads CASSRVSYEQYF. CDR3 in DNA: TGTGCCAGCAGCAGGGTATCCTACGAGCAGTACTTC.